This T cell receptor beta chain was observed in a study of T cells in Graves' hyperthyroidism and ophthalmopathy. Template material for amplifying TCR beta CDR3 regions consisted of RNA transcripts. A first-round RT-PCR of the TCR CDR3 used the HTBI primer set. TCRdb reanalysed the multiplex PCR reads using MiXCR and keeps one entry per CDR3 protein. The sample lists hundreds of thousands of distinct CDR3 sequences; approximately 15% were seen once. CDR3 length equals 16 residues. Germline V gene sequence: CDR1 ENHRY, CDR2 SYGVKD. This clonotype was detected a few times. One end of the junction is discordant with germline, which a read error may explain. Subjects aged 18 to 65 presented with newly diagnosed hyperthyroidism of less than 2 months' duration. Together with thyroid ultrasound, orbital computed tomography, serum thyroxine and TRAb, clinical symptoms were used for diagnoses.

Specimen: blood. The source of this sequence is a woman in her thirties with Graves' hyperthyroidism that later progressed to Graves' ophthalmopathy. This chain uses TRBV10-3 with TRBJ2-7, with TRBD1 matching over 8 bases. The CDR3 sequence: CAISDPGTGSSYGQYF. The CDR3 DNA sequence: TGTGCCATCAGTGATCCTGGGACAGGCAGCTCCTACGGGCAGTACTTC.